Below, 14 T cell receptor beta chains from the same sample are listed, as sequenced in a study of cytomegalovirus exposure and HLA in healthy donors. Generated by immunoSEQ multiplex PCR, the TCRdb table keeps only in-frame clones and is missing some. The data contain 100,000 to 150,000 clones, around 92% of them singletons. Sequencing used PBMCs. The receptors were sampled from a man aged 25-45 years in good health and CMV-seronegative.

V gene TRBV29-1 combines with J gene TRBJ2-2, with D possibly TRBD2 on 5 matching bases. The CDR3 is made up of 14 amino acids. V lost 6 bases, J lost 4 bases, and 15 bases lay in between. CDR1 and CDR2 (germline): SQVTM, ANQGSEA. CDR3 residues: CSVVTLRGTGELFF. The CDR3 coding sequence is TGCAGCGTAGTGACACTACGGGGCACCGGGGAGCTGTTTTTT.

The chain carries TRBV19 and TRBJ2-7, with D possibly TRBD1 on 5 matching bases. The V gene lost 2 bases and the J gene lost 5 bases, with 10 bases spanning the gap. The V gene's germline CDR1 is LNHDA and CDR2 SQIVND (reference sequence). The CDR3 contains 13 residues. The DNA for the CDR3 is TGTGCCAGTAGTATAACCAGGGCCCACGAGCAGTACTTC. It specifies CASSITRAHEQYF.

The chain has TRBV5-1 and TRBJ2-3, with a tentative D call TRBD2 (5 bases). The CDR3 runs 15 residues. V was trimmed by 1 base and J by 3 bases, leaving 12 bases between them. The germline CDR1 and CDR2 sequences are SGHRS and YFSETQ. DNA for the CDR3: TGCGCCAGCAGCTTGATCGAATCGGGGACAGATACGCAGTATTTT. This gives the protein CASSLIESGTDTQYF.

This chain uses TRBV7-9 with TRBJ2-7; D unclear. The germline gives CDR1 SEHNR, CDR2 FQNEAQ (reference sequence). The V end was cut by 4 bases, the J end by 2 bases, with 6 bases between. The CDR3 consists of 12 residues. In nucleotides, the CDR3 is TGTGCCAGCAGCTCCGGAGCCTACGAGCAGTACTTC. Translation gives CASSSGAYEQYF.

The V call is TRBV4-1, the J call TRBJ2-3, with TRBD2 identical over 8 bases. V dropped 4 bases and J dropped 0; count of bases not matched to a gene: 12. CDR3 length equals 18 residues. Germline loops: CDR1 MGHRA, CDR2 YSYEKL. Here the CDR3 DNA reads TGCGCCAGCAGCCCCACAAGGACGAAGCGGGGGAGCACAGATACGCAGTATTTT. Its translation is CASSPTRTKRGSTDTQYF.

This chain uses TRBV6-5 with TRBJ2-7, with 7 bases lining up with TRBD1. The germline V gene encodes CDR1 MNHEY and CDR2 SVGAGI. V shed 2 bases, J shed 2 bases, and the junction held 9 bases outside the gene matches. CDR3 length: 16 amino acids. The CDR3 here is CASSYGATGAAYEQYF. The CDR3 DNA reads TGTGCCAGCAGTTACGGGGCCACAGGGGCCGCCTACGAGCAGTACTTC.

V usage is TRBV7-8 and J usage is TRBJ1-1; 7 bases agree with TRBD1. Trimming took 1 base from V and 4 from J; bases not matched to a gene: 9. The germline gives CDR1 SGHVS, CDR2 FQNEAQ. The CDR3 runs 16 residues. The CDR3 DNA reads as TGTGCCAGCAGCTTAGAGGAGACAGGGTGGCTCACTGAAGCTTTCTTT. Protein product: CASSLEETGWLTEAFF.

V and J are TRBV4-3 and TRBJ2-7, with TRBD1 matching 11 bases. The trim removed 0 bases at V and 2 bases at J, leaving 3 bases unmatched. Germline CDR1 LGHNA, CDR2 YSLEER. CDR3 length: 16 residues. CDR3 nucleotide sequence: TGCGCCAGCAGCCAAGATCGGGACAGGGGGACCTACGAGCAGTACTTC. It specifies CASSQDRDRGTYEQYF.

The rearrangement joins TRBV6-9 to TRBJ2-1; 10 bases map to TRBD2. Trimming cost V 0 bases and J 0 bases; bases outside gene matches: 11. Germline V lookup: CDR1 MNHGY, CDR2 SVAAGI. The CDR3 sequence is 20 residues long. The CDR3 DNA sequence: TGTGCCAGCAGTTATTCCCCCGGGCTAGCGGGGGTTTGCTCCTACAATGAGCAGTTCTTC. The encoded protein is CASSYSPGLAGVCSYNEQFF.

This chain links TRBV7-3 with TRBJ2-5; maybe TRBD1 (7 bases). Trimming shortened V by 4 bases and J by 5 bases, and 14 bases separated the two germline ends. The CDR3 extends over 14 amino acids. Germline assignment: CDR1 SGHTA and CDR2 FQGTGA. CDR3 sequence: CASSSTGTRETQYF. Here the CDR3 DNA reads TGTGCCAGCAGCTCGACAGGGACTCGGGAGACCCAGTACTTC.

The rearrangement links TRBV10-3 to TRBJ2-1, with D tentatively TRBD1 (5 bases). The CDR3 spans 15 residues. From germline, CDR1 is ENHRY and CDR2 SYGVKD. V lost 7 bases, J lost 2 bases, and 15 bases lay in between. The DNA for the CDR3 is TGTGCCATCAACCCCGGGCAGGGTCCCTACAATGAGCAGTTCTTC. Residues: CAINPGQGPYNEQFF.

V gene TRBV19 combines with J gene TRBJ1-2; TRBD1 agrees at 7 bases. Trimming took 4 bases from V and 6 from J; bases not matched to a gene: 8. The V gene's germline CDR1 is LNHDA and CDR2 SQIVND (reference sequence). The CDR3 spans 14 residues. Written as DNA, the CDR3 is TGTGCCAGTAGTACGTACCAGACAGGGAATGGCTACACCTTC. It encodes CASSTYQTGNGYTF.

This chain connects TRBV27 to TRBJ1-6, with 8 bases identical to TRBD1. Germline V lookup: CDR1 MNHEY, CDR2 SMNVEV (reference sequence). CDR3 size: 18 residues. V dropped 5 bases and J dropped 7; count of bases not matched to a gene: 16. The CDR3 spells CASSMGWQGAQVNSPLHF. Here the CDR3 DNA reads TGTGCCAGCAGTATGGGATGGCAGGGGGCTCAAGTCAATTCACCCCTCCACTTT.

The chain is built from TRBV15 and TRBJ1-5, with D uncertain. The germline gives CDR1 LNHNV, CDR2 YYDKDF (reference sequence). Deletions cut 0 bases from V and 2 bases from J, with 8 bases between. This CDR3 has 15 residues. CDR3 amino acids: CATSRDGQGNQPQHF. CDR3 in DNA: TGTGCCACCAGCAGAGATGGGCAGGGCAATCAGCCCCAGCATTTT. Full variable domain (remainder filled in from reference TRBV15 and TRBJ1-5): DAMVIQNPRYQVTQFGKPVTLSCSQTLNHNVMYWYQQKSSQAPKLLFHYYDKDFNNEADTPDNFQSRRPNTSFCFLDIRSPGLGDTAMYLCATSRDGQGNQPQHFGDGTRLSIL.